This T cell receptor beta chain appears in the sequencing data of a study of blood T cells in healthy people across ages. Sample-barcoded 5' priming and a J-beta primer mix drove a second PCR of about 7 to 12 cycles. Every single cDNA molecule received a tag from a template-switch adaptor with 12 random nucleotides. TCRdb re-called the 5' RACE reads through MiXCR, storing one row per CDR3 protein. Here the sample spans about 900,000 distinct CDR3 sequences, about 48% being singletons. CDR3 length: 19 residues. Germline V lookup: CDR1 SGHAT, CDR2 FQNNGV. Trimming removed 4 bases from V and 6 bases from J; junction bases left unmatched: 14. Broader study findings: It was held that the diversity estimates obtained from one million T cells were underestimates. Unsorted PBMC input precluded a conclusive naive versus antigen-experienced comparison.

This clonotype was counted a few times. As yet, its antigen is unknown. The chain has TRBV11-2 and TRBJ2-3, with TRBD2 matching 15 bases. The TCR sequence derives from a man aged 25-40 years in good health. Sequenced: blood. CDR3 sequence (DNA): TGTGCCAGCAGCTCCACTCTTGGACTAGCGGGGGGGCCAAGGGATACGCAGTATTTT. Its translation: CASSSTLGLAGGPRDTQYF.